Listed below are T cell receptor beta chains from one sample, sequenced in a study of cytomegalovirus exposure and HLA in healthy donors. Here immunoSEQ multiplex PCR was the method, and the copy in TCRdb shows in-frame clones only, minus some. The sample shows roughly 140,000 clones, 75% to 85% of them seen only once. What was sequenced was PBMCs. The receptors were sampled from a man aged 50 to 59 in good health and CMV-seropositive. Both conserved end residues are part of each CDR3. A D gene is named only where the DNA matches it firmly. Only part of the rows carry a size: once, few, many, or a class if the clone is expanded.

CDR3nt,CDR3aa,d_gene,j_gene,abundance,v_gene
TGTGCCAGCAGCCCGATGACAGGGGGCCCCTACAATGAGCAGTTCTTC,CASSPMTGGPYNEQFF,TRBD1,TRBJ2-1,.,TRBV5-4
TGTGCCAGTAGATTGTTAGTCGGACTTTCGAATTCACCCCTCCACTTT,CASRLLVGLSNSPLHF,.,TRBJ1-6,few,TRBV19
TGTGCCAGTAGAACAAGGGAGGCCTATGGCTACACCTTC,CASRTREAYGYTF,.,TRBJ1-2,.,TRBV19
TGTGCCAGCAGTGACGGGGTTGCCAAAAACATTCAGTACTTC,CASSDGVAKNIQYF,.,TRBJ2-4,few,TRBV2
TGTGCCAGCAGCTACGGACTAGCGGGGCCCGGGGAGCTGTTTTTT,CASSYGLAGPGELFF,TRBD2,TRBJ2-2,.,TRBV7-9
TGCGCCAGCAGCTTCCAGGGCTTTAATGAAAAACTGTTTTTT,CASSFQGFNEKLFF,.,TRBJ1-4,.,TRBV5-1
TGTTCCAGCAGCTTGATTTCTAGCGGGAGTTACGAGCAGTACTTC,CSSSLISSGSYEQYF,TRBD2,TRBJ2-7,.,TRBV7-9
TGCGCCAGCAGCCGATCGTTACAGGGGGCGCTTTTATACGAGCAGTACTTC,CASSRSLQGALLYEQYF,TRBD1,TRBJ2-7,.,TRBV5-1
TGTGCCAGCAGCTTGAATAGCGGGAGTGGTGGAGAGACCCAGTACTTC,CASSLNSGSGGETQYF,TRBD2,TRBJ2-5,.,TRBV5-4
TGTGCCAGCAGGCTAAACAATGAGCAGTTCTTC,CASRLNNEQFF,.,TRBJ2-1,.,TRBV6-1
TGCGCCAGCAGCTACCTACAGGGCCCTAACTATGGCTACACCTTC,CASSYLQGPNYGYTF,.,TRBJ1-2,.,TRBV5-1
TGCGCCAGCAGTTGGGACAGAGATACGCAGTATTTT,CASSWDRDTQYF,TRBD1,TRBJ2-3,.,TRBV5-1
TGTGCCAGCAAAATGATCGGGGTAACCGGCTACACCTTC,CASKMIGVTGYTF,.,TRBJ1-2,.,TRBV6-1
TGTGCCAGCACAAGAGGGCGGACAGGGAATCAAGAGACCCAGTACTTC,CASTRGRTGNQETQYF,TRBD1,TRBJ2-5,.,TRBV7-6
TGTGCCAGCAGCTTAATAGCGAGCTCAACTAATGAAAAACTGTTTTTT,CASSLIASSTNEKLFF,.,TRBJ1-4,.,TRBV5-6
TGTGCCAGCACCCGCAGGTTGGGGCACACAGATACGCAGTATTTT,CASTRRLGHTDTQYF,.,TRBJ2-3,.,TRBV5-6
TGCGCCAGCAGCTTGGCGGCCGGGACAGGCCTCTACGAGCAGTACTTC,CASSLAAGTGLYEQYF,TRBD1,TRBJ2-7,.,TRBV5-1
TGTGCCAGCAGTCCACTAGGGCGAGATGAGCAGTTCTTC,CASSPLGRDEQFF,.,TRBJ2-1,.,TRBV27
TGTGCCAGCAGCCAACAACTAGCGGGAGCCGTCTTAGTAGAGCAGTACTTC,CASSQQLAGAVLVEQYF,TRBD2,TRBJ2-7,.,TRBV4-2
TGCAGCGTTGCTGGCGGGAGGGCCATTGCAGATACGCAGTATTTT,CSVAGGRAIADTQYF,TRBD2,TRBJ2-3,.,TRBV29-1
TGTGCCAGCAGTGAGACAGGTTCCCGTGGCTACACCTTC,CASSETGSRGYTF,.,TRBJ1-2,few,TRBV6-1
TGTGCCAGCAGTACCGCCGGGGGGGGGAACACTGAAGCTTTCTTT,CASSTAGGGNTEAFF,.,TRBJ1-1,.,TRBV28
TGTGCCAGCGAGGCCCAGGGCTACGAGCAGTACTTC,CASEAQGYEQYF,.,TRBJ2-7,.,TRBV28
TGTGCCAGCAGCGCCAGGGGACAGAATAATGGGTACACCTTC,CASSARGQNNGYTF,TRBD1,TRBJ1-2,.,TRBV28
TGTGCCAGCAGTTACTCGAGACCGGGAGGGGAGCTGTTTTTT,CASSYSRPGGELFF,.,TRBJ2-2,.,TRBV6-5